This TCR beta chain was sequenced for a study of CD8+CD57+ T cells in acquired aplastic anemia. Patients sequenced had flow cytometry evidence of CD8+CD57+ cell expansion. This clonotype was counted a single time. What it recognizes is unknown. The study profiled TCR beta VDJ and CDR3 using genomic DNA as template. TCRdb recomputed calls from the reads with MiXCR, one row per CDR3 protein. Here the sample spans 200,000 to 250,000 distinct CDR3 sequences, approximately 65% being singletons. Study-level findings and limits: Controls did not differ significantly from patients in CD8+ Simpson's diversity. Sharing between patients and controls was observed for around 30 CD8+ CDR3 sequences.

CDR1 is SNHLY, CDR2 FYNNEI, per germline. This CDR3 spans 14 amino acids. With V trimmed by 6 bases and J by 2 bases, 3 bases remained unmatched. The receptor's source is a human donor with aplastic anemia. The genes are TRBV2 and TRBJ2-1, with 8 positions matching TRBD2. The sample was sorted CD4+, CD8+, or CD8+CD57+ T cells (not recorded which) from PBMCs. The CDR3 reads CASRGLGPYNEQFF. In DNA, the CDR3 is TGTGCCAGCAGGGGACTAGGGCCCTACAATGAGCAGTTCTTC.